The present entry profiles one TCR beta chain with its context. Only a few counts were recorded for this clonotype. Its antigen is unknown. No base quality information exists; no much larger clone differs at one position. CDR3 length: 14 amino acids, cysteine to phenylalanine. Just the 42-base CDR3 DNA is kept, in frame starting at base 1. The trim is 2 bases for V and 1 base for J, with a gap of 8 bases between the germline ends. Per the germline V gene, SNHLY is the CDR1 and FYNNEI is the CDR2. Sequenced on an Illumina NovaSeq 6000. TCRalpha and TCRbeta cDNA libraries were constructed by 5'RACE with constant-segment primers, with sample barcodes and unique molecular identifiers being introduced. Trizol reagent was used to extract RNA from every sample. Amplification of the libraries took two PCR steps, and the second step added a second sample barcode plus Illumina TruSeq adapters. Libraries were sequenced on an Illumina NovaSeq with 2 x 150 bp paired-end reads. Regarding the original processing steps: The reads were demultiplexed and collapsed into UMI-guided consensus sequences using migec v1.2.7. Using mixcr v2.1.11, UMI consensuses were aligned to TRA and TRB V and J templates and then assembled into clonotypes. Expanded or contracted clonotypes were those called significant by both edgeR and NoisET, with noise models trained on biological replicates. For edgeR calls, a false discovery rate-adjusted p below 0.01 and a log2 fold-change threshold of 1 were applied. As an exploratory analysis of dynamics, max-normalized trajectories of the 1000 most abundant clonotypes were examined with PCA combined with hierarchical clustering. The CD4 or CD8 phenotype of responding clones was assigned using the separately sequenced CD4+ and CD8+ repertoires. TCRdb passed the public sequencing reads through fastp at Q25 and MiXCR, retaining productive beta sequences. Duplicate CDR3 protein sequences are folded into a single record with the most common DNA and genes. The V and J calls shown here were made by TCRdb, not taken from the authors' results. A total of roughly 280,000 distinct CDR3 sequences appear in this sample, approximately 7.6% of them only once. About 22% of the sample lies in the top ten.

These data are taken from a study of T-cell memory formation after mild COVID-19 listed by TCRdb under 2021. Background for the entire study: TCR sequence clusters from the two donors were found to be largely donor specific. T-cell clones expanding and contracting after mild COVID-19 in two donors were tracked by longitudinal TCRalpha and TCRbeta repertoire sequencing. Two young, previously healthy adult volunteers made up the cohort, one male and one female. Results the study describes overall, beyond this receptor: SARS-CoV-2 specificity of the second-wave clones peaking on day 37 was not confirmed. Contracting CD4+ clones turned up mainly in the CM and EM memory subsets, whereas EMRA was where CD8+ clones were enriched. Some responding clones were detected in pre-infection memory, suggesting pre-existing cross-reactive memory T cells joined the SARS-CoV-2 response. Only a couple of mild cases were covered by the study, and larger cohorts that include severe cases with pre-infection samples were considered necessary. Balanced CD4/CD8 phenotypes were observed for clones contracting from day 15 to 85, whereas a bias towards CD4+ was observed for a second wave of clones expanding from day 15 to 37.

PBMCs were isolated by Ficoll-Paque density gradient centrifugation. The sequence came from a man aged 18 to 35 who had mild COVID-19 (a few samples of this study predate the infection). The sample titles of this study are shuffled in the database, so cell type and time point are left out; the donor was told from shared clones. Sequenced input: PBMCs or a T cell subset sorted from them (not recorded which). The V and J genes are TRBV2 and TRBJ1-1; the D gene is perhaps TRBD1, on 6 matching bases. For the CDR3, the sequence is CASSENRANTEAFF. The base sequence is TGTGCCAGCAGTGAAAACAGGGCGAACACTGAAGCTTTCTTT.